This T cell receptor (beta chain) was documented in a study of T cell changes during pregnancy in multiple sclerosis. The CDR3 contains 14 residues. The germline V gene has CDR1 SGHTA and CDR2 FQGTGA. A word on this clone: Compared with germline, one end of the junction differs, possibly owing to a read error.

Assay used: immunoSEQ multiplex PCR; TCRdb lists only in-frame clones, some missing. The data contain about 61,000 clones, approximately 86% of them seen just once; the ten biggest clones take up under 2%. The chain couples TRBV7-3 to TRBJ2-1, with 8 bases lining up with TRBD2. The sample in question was peripheral blood, obtained in the first trimester of pregnancy. This clonotype originated in a female donor with multiple sclerosis, enrolled in a pregnancy study. CDR3 nucleotide sequence: TGTGCCAGCAGCCCCGATCGGGAGGGGCACGGTTCCATCTTC. It is translated as CASSPDREGHGSIF. Looking up the rest from reference TRBV7-3 and TRBJ2-1 gives the full variable domain: GAGVSQTPSNKVTEKGKYVELRCDPISGHTALYWYRQSLGQGPEFLIYFQGTGAADDSGLPNDRFFAVRPEGSVSTLKIQRTERGDSAVYLCASSPDREGHGSIFGPGTRLTVL.